These 6 T cell receptor beta chains share one sample of origin, sequenced in a study of blood T cell repertoires in COVID-19. TCRdb's copy holds only in-frame clones and misses some; the assay was immunoSEQ multiplex PCR. The sample has 450,000 to 500,000 clones, roughly 88% seen once; the top ten hold approximately 3.4%. Sequenced material: peripheral blood. These receptors were taken from a human donor in a cohort sampled during active COVID-19.

This clone turned up a few times. V is TRBV7-2 and J is TRBJ2-7; TRBD2 matches at 9 bases. Germline V gene lookup returns CDR1 SGHTA and CDR2 FQGNSA. CDR3 size: 15 residues. J lost 4 bases, V lost 0 bases, and 4 bases had no gene match. CDR3 sequence reads: CASSLASGSQYEQYF. CDR3 DNA sequence: TGTGCCAGCAGCTTAGCTAGCGGGAGCCAATACGAGCAGTACTTC. The full variable domain, completed using reference TRBV7-2 and TRBJ2-7, is GAGVSQSPSNKVTEKGKDVELRCDPISGHTALYWYRQSLGQGLEFLIYFQGNSAPDKSGLPSDRFSAERTGGSVSTLTIQRTQQEDSAVYLCASSLASGSQYEQYFGPGTRLTVT.

The J gene is TRBJ1-5, the V gene TRBV5-5, with 12 bases fitting TRBD1. This CDR3 has 19 residues. Trimming took 5 bases from V and 4 from J; bases not matched to a gene: 16. Germline CDR1 reads SGHKS; CDR2 reads YYEKEE (reference sequence). The CDR3 bases are TGTGCCAGCAGGCAGACGGGGACAGGGGGCGATAGCCATAATCAGCCCCAGCATTTT. Translation: CASRQTGTGGDSHNQPQHF.

This chain uses TRBV10-3 with TRBJ2-3; TRBD2 aligns across 12 bases. CDR3 size: 16 residues. V lost 4 bases, J lost 4 bases, and 6 bases stayed unmatched. Germline lookup yields CDR1 ENHRY and CDR2 SYGVKD. As DNA, the CDR3 is TGTGCCATCAGTGGACTAGCGGGAGATCGGGCAGATACGCAGTATTTT. It codes for CAISGLAGDRADTQYF.

V is TRBV21-1 and J is TRBJ2-2; the table's D call, TRBD2, was not checked against the DNA. TRBV21-1 is termed a pseudogene. The CDR3 length is 16 residues. The CDR3 here is CASRKSGSSNTGELFF. The CDR3 DNA reads TGTGCCAGCAGGAAGAGCGGGAGCTCGAACACCGGGGAGCTGTTTTTT.

The chain couples TRBV4-1 to TRBJ2-3; D not resolved. This CDR3 comprises 14 residues. The ends were cut back, 2 bases at V and 6 bases at J, with 12 bases in the middle. Per the germline V gene, CDR1 is MGHRA and CDR2 is YSYEKL. The CDR3 is CASSQSQAWDTQYF. CDR3 nucleotides: TGCGCCAGCAGCCAATCCCAGGCATGGGATACGCAGTATTTT.

The chain carries TRBV29-1 and TRBJ2-1; 11 bases map to TRBD2. CDR1 is SQVTM, CDR2 ANQGSEA, per germline. This CDR3 has 12 amino acids. V lost 8 bases and J lost 6; bases outside the gene matches: 3. The CDR3 nucleotides read TGCAGCCCCGGACTAGCGGGCAATGAGCAGTTCTTC. Translation: CSPGLAGNEQFF.